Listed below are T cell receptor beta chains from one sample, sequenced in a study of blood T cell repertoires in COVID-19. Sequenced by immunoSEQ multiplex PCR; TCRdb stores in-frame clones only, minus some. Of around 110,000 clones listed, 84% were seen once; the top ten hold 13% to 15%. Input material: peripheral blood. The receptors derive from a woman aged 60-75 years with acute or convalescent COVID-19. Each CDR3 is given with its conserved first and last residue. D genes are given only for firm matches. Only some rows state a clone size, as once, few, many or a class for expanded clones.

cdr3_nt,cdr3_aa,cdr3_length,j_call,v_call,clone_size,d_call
TGTGCCAGCAGTGATAGTGGCAGGGTATTCTATGGCTACACCTTC,CASSDSGRVFYGYTF,15,TRBJ1-2,TRBV6-1,-,-
TGTGCCACCAGCAGAGATTTCGGTCAGGGCACAGATACGCAGTATTTT,CATSRDFGQGTDTQYF,16,TRBJ2-3,TRBV15,-,-
TGTGCTAGTGAGCCTAGCGGTGTGAGAGGGCAGTTCTTC,CASEPSGVRGQFF,13,TRBJ2-1,TRBV12-5,-,TRBD2
TGTGCCAGCAGCGCAGGGGGGAACACTGAAGCTTTCTTT,CASSAGGNTEAFF,13,TRBJ1-1,TRBV9,-,TRBD1
TGTGCCAGCAGTTACTCGGGGCAGGTCTACACCTTC,CASSYSGQVYTF,12,TRBJ1-2,TRBV6-5,few,-
TGCGCCAGCAGCCGGGACAGGCCTAGCACAGATACGCAGTATTTT,CASSRDRPSTDTQYF,15,TRBJ2-3,TRBV5-1,-,TRBD1
TGTGCCAGCAGCGTATCGGGGGGGAAGATCTACGAGCAGTACTTC,CASSVSGGKIYEQYF,15,TRBJ2-7,TRBV9,-,TRBD2
TGTGCCAGCAGTTTCACCTACGGGGAGCTGTTTTTT,CASSFTYGELFF,12,TRBJ2-2,TRBV27,-,-
TGCGCCAGCAGCTTGGGGGCGGGAGAATGGAATGAGCAGTTCTTC,CASSLGAGEWNEQFF,15,TRBJ2-1,TRBV5-1,-,TRBD2
TGTGCCAGCAGCCCTAGCGGGAGGGCGACCGGGGAGCTGTTTTTT,CASSPSGRATGELFF,15,TRBJ2-2,TRBV5-4,once,TRBD2
TGTGCCAGCAGTGATCAGGGACAGGTTGAAAAACTGTTTTTT,CASSDQGQVEKLFF,14,TRBJ1-4,TRBV6-1,-,TRBD1
TGTGCCAGCAGCCAGAGCGAAGCCGGGGAGCTGTTTTTT,CASSQSEAGELFF,13,TRBJ2-2,TRBV3-1/TRBV3-2,-,-
TGTGCCAGCACCCCGCTCGGAGGTTTTGTGGGCAACTATGGCTACACCTTC,CASTPLGGFVGNYGYTF,17,TRBJ1-2,TRBV7-9,-,-
TGTGCCAGCAGCCAAACCCAGGGCCGATCGACTAACTATGGCTACACCTTC,CASSQTQGRSTNYGYTF,17,TRBJ1-2,TRBV2,-,-
TGTGCTAGTGGTTTGTTCCGGGATGGACAGGGCTTGGGCTATGGCTACACCTTC,CASGLFRDGQGLGYGYTF,18,TRBJ1-2,TRBV12-5,-,TRBD1
TGCGCCAGCAGTGATCCCGGGGATACGCAGTATTTT,CASSDPGDTQYF,12,TRBJ2-3,TRBV10-1,-,-
TGTGCCAGCAGCTCTCATCGACAGGGAAGGGACTACAATGAGCAGTTCTTC,CASSSHRQGRDYNEQFF,17,TRBJ2-1,TRBV7-9,-,TRBD1
TGTGCCAGCAGCAAGATAGGTAGCGGCCTCTACAATGAGCAGTTCTTC,CASSKIGSGLYNEQFF,16,TRBJ2-1,TRBV9,-,-
TGTGCCAGCCAGTGGACTAGGGCAGATACGCAGTATTTT,CASQWTRADTQYF,13,TRBJ2-3,TRBV11-2,-,TRBD2
TGTGCCAGCAGCTTAGGTCATCCGGGACAGGGGGGACCCACTGAAGCTTTCTTT,CASSLGHPGQGGPTEAFF,18,TRBJ1-1,TRBV11-3,-,TRBD1
TGTGCCAGCAGTGTAAGAGCGGGGGACTACAATGAGCAGTTCTTC,CASSVRAGDYNEQFF,15,TRBJ2-1,TRBV2,-,TRBD2
TGTGCCAGCAGCCGATCGACAGGGTCAACCGGGGAGCTGTTTTTT,CASSRSTGSTGELFF,15,TRBJ2-2,TRBV7-7,-,TRBD1
TGTGCCTGGAGTGTCGGGGGAGGGCAGTACTTC,CAWSVGGGQYF,11,TRBJ2-7,TRBV30,-,-
TGTGCCAGCAGTGAAGACGGGACAGGGTTGGTCTATGGCTACACCTTC,CASSEDGTGLVYGYTF,16,TRBJ1-2,TRBV2,few,TRBD1
TGCGCCAGCAGCTTGGAGAGATCCTCCTACGAGCAGTACTTC,CASSLERSSYEQYF,14,TRBJ2-7,TRBV5-1,-,-
TGTGCCAGCAGGCGACTAGCGGCCTACAATGAGCAGTTCTTC,CASRRLAAYNEQFF,14,TRBJ2-1,TRBV27,-,TRBD2
TGTGCCAGCATCCTCAGCGGAAGCACAGATACGCAGTATTTT,CASILSGSTDTQYF,14,TRBJ2-3,TRBV2,-,-
TGTGCCTGGAGACCCATTACGAGGGGGGCTTTCTTT,CAWRPITRGAFF,12,TRBJ1-1,TRBV30,-,-
TGTGCCAGCAGTGAAACAGGGGATTCGAACACTGAAGCTTTCTTT,CASSETGDSNTEAFF,15,TRBJ1-1,TRBV25-1,-,TRBD1
TGTGCCAGCAGTCCTCGGACTAGCGACACCTACGAGCAGTACTTC,CASSPRTSDTYEQYF,15,TRBJ2-7,TRBV27,few,TRBD2
TGTGCCAGCAGTGAAGGCCTAGGCACAGATACGCAGTATTTT,CASSEGLGTDTQYF,14,TRBJ2-3,TRBV2,once,-
TGTGCCAGCAGCTTCGGGGGTACTGAAGCTTTCTTT,CASSFGGTEAFF,12,TRBJ1-1,TRBV5-4,-,-
TGCGCCAGCAGCACAGGACTAGCGAAAAACCAAGAGACCCAGTACTTC,CASSTGLAKNQETQYF,16,TRBJ2-5,TRBV5-1,once,TRBD2
TGTGCCAGCAGTTTCGCGGGAGCGTCTTACGAGCAGTACTTC,CASSFAGASYEQYF,14,TRBJ2-7,TRBV28,-,TRBD2
TGTGCCAGCAGCTTAGAACGGGGGAGAACCAGCACAGATACGCAGTATTTT,CASSLERGRTSTDTQYF,17,TRBJ2-3,TRBV13,once,-
TGTGCCAGCAGCCCTCCTACAGGGTTAGAGACCCAGTACTTC,CASSPPTGLETQYF,14,TRBJ2-5,TRBV3-1/TRBV3-2,-,-
TGCGCCAGCAGCCCCGGGACAGGGGGCGGCACCGGGGAGCTGTTTTTT,CASSPGTGGGTGELFF,16,TRBJ2-2,TRBV5-1,-,TRBD1
TGCAGCGTTGCCGGGACTAGCGGGACCGGTACGCAGTATTTT,CSVAGTSGTGTQYF,14,TRBJ2-3,TRBV29-1,-,TRBD2
TGTGCCAGCAGTCCTGGACAGATAAACAATGAGCAGTTCTTC,CASSPGQINNEQFF,14,TRBJ2-1,TRBV28,-,-
TGTGCCAGCAGTGGAGTGGGCGGGGGCCTCACCGGGGAGCTGTTTTTT,CASSGVGGGLTGELFF,16,TRBJ2-2,TRBV2,-,-
TGTGCCAGCAGTTCTTACAGGGCCAACTATGGCTACACCTTC,CASSSYRANYGYTF,14,TRBJ1-2,TRBV6-6,-,-
TGTGCCATCAGTGATAGGCGGAAAAGTAGTACAGATACGCAGTATTTT,CAISDRRKSSTDTQYF,16,TRBJ2-3,TRBV10-3,-,-